The TCR beta chain under discussion was sequenced for a study of CD8 T cells in Susac syndrome. At the level of the study: Treatment at blood withdrawal was none, corticosteroids, or intravenous immunoglobulin alone in Susac syndrome patients.

The study sequenced TCR beta in blood CD8+ and CD4+ T cells. In germline, CDR1 is SEHNR, CDR2 FQNEAQ (reference sequence). V shed 1 base, J shed 0 bases, and the junction held 1 base outside the gene matches. CDR3 length: 15 amino acids. Random hexamers served to reverse transcribe roughly 0.45 to 1 ug RNA. TCRdb re-derived calls from the immunoSEQ multiplex PCR reads in MiXCR, one entry per CDR3 protein. The repertoire has 150,000 to 190,000 distinct CDR3 sequences, around 96% of them found once; the top ten carry 0.15% to 0.2%. The specimen sequenced was CD4+ T cells from PBMCs. This sequence was found in a human donor with Susac syndrome. This chain joins TRBV7-9 and TRBJ1-1; 8 bases are a match to TRBD1. For the CDR3, the DNA is TGTGCCAGCAGCTTAGAACAGGGGGTGAACACTGAAGCTTTCTTT. It is translated as CASSLEQGVNTEAFF. Together with reference TRBV7-9 and TRBJ1-1, the CDR3 gives the full variable domain: DTGVSQNPRHKITKRGQNVTFRCDPISEHNRLYWYRQTLGQGPEFLTYFQNEAQLEKSRLLSDRFSAERPKGSFSTLEIQRTEQGDSAMYLCASSLEQGVNTEAFFGQGTRLTVV.